This TCR beta chain was found in a study of T cell repertoires in cytomegalovirus infection. V lost 4 bases, J lost 2 bases, and 13 bases lay in between. Per germline, CDR1 LNHDA and CDR2 SQIVND (reference sequence). This CDR3 contains 15 residues. TCRdb redid the calling of the reads with MiXCR, one entry per CDR3 protein. The sample yields hundreds of thousands of distinct CDR3 sequences, approximately 40% seen once. In the case of this clonotype: Antigen unknown.

Here the sequenced sample was cultured PBMCs, taken from culture after CMV antigen stimulation. This TCR was sampled from a human donor in good health (CMV status not recorded). Some clones in this sample may be carry-over from other donors' samples. The chain carries TRBV19 and TRBJ2-3, with TRBD2 as a possible D gene (5 bases). In DNA form, the CDR3 reads TGTGCCAGTAGTAACAGCGGAGCCTCCACAGATACGCAGTATTTT. It is translated as CASSNSGASTDTQYF. Full variable domain (rest looked up from reference TRBV19 and TRBJ2-3): DGGITQSPKYLFRKEGQNVTLSCEQNLNHDAMYWYRQDPGQGLRLIYYSQIVNDFQKGDIAEGYSVSREKKESFPLTVTSAQKNPTAFYLCASSNSGASTDTQYFGPGTRLTVL.